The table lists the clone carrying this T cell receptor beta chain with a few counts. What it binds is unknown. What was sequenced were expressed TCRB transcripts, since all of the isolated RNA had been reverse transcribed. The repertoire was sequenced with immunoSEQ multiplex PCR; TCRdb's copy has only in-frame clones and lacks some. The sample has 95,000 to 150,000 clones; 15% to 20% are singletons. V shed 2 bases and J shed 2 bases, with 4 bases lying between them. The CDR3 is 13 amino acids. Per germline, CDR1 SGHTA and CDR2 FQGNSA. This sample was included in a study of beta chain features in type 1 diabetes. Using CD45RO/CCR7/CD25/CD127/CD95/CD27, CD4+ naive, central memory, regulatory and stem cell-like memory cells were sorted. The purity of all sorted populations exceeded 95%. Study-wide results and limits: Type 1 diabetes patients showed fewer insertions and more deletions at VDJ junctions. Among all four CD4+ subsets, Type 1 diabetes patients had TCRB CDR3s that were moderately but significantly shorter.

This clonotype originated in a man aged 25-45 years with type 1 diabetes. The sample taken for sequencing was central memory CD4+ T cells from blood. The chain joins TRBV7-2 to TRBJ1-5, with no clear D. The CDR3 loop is CASSLQGNQPQHF. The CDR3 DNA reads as TGTGCCAGCAGCTTACAAGGCAATCAGCCCCAGCATTTT.